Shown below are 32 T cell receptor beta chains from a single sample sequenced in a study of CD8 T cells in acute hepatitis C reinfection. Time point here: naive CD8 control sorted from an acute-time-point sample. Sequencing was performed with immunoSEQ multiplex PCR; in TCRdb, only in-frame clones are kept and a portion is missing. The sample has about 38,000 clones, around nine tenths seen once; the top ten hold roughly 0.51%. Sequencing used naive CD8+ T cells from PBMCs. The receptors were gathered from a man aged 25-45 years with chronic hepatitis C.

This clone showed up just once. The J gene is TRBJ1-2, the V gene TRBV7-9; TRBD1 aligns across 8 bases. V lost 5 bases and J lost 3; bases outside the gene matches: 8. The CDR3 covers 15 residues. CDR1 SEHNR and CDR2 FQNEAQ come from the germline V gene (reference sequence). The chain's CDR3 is CASSSRGLDHYGYTF. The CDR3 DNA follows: TGTGCCAGCAGCAGCAGGGGGCTTGATCACTATGGCTACACCTTC.

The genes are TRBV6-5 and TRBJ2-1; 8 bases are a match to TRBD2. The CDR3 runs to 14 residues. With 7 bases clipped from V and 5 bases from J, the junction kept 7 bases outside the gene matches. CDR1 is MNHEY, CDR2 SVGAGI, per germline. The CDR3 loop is CASKVAGNDNEQFF. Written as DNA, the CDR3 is TGTGCCAGCAAGGTAGCGGGGAACGACAATGAGCAGTTCTTC.

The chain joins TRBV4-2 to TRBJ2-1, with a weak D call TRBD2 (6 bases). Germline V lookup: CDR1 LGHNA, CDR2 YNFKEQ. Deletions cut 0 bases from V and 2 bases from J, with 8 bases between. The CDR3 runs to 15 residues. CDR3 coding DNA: TGTGCCAGCAGCCAAGAGGAGGGAACCTACAATGAGCAGTTCTTC. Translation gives CASSQEEGTYNEQFF.

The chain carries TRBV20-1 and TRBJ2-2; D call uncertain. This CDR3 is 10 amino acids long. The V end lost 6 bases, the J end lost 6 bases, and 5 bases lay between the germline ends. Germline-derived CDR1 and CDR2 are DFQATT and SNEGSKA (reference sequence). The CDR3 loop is CSAWAGELFF. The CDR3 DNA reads TGCAGTGCCTGGGCCGGGGAGCTGTTTTTT.

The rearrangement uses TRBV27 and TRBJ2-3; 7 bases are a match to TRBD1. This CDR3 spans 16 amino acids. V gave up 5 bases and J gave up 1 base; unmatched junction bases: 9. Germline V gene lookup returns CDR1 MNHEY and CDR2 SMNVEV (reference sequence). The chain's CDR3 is CASSPLTGRGTDTQYF. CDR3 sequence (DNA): TGTGCCAGCAGTCCCCTGACAGGGCGAGGCACAGATACGCAGTATTTT.

CDR3 in DNA: TGTGCCAGCAGCTTAGTTTCGGGTGCCGGGGAGCTGTTTTTT. This sequence encodes CASSLVSGAGELFF. This chain joins TRBV11-2 and TRBJ2-2, with unresolved D. The CDR3 consists of 14 residues. V lost 1 base and J lost 6, with 9 bases in between. Germline CDR1 and CDR2: SGHAT and FQNNGV.

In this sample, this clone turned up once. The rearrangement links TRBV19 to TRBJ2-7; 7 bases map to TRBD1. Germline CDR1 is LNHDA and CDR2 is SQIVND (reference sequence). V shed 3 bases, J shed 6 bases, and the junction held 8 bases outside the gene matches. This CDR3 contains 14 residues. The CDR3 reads CASSISTGFLEQYF. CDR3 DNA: TGTGCCAGTAGTATTTCGACAGGGTTCCTCGAGCAGTACTTC.

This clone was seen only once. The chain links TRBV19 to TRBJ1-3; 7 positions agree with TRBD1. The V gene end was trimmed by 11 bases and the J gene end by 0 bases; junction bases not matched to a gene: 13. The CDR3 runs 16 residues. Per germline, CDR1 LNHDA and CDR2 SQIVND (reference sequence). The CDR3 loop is CAPYPDRAISGNTIYF. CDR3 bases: TGTGCCCCGTACCCCGACAGGGCGATCTCTGGAAACACCATATATTTT.

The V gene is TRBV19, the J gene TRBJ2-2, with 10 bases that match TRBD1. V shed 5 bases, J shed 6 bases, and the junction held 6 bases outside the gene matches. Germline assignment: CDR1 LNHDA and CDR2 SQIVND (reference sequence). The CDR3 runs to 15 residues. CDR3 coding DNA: TGTGCCAGTAGTCCGACAGGGGGCTCGGCCGGGGAGCTGTTTTTT. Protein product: CASSPTGGSAGELFF. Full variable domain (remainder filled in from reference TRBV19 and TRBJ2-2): DGGITQSPKYLFRKEGQNVTLSCEQNLNHDAMYWYRQDPGQGLRLIYYSQIVNDFQKGDIAEGYSVSREKKESFPLTVTSAQKNPTAFYLCASSPTGGSAGELFFGEGSRLTVL.

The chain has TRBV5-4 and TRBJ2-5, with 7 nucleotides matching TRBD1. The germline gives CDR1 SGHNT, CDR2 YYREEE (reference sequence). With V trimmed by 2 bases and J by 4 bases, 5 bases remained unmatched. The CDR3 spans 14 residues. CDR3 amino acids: CASSLGGEGETQYF. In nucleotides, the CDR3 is TGTGCCAGCAGCTTAGGGGGCGAGGGAGAGACCCAGTACTTC.

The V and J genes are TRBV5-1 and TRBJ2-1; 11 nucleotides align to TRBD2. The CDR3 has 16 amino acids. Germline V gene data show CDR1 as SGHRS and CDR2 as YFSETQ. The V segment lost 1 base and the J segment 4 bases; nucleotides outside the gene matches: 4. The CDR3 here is CASSLRLAGSYNEQFF. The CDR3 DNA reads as TGCGCCAGCAGCTTGAGACTAGCGGGATCATACAATGAGCAGTTCTTC.

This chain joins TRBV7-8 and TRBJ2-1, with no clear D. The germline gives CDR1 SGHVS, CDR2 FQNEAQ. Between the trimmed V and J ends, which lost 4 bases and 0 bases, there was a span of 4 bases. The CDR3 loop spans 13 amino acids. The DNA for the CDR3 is TGTGCCAGCAGCTCGACCTCCTACAATGAGCAGTTCTTC. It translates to CASSSTSYNEQFF.

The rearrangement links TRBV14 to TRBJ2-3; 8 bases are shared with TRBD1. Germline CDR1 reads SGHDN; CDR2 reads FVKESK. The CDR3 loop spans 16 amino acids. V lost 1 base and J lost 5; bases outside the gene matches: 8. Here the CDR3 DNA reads TGTGCCAGCAGCCAAGTTGACAGGGGCGGGATAGATACGCAGTATTTT. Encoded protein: CASSQVDRGGIDTQYF.

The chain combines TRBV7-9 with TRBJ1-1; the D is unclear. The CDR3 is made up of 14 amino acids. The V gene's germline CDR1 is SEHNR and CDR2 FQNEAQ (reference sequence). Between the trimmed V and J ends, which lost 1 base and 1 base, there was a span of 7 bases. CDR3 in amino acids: CASSLVQPNTEAFF. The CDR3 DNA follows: TGTGCCAGCAGCTTAGTACAGCCGAACACTGAAGCTTTCTTT. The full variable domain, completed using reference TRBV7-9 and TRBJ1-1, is DTGVSQNPRHKITKRGQNVTFRCDPISEHNRLYWYRQTLGQGPEFLTYFQNEAQLEKSRLLSDRFSAERPKGSFSTLEIQRTEQGDSAMYLCASSLVQPNTEAFFGQGTRLTVV.

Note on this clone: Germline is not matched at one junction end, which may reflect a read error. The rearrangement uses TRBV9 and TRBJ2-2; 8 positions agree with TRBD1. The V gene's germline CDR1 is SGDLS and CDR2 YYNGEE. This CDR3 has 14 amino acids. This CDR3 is CASSVGQGTGELFF. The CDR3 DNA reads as TGTGCCAGTAGCGTAGGACAGGGCACCGGGGAGCTGTTTTTT.

Here the CDR3 DNA reads TGCGCCAGCAGCCACGACCCACTAGCGGCCTATGGATACGAGCAGTACTTC. Protein sequence: CASSHDPLAAYGYEQYF. The chain combines TRBV4-1 with TRBJ2-7; 8 bases line up with TRBD2. CDR3 length: 17 amino acids. V dropped 3 bases and J dropped 4; count of bases not matched to a gene: 14. Germline V gives CDR1 MGHRA, CDR2 YSYEKL.

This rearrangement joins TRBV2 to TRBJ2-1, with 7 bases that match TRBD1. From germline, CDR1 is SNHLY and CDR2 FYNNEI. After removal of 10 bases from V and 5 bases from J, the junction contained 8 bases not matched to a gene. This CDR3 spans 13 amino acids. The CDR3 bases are TGTGCCATTGACAGGGTACCTGACAATGAGCAGTTCTTC. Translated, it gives CAIDRVPDNEQFF.

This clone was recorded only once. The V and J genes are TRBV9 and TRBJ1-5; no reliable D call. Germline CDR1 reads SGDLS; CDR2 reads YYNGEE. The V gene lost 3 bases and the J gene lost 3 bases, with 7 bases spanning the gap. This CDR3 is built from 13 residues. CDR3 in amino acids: CASSDTFNQPQHF. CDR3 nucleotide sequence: TGTGCCAGCAGCGACACCTTCAATCAGCCCCAGCATTTT.

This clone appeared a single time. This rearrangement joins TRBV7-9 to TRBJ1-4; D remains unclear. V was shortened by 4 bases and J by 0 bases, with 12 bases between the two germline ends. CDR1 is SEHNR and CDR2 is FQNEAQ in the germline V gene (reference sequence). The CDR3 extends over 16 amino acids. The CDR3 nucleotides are TGTGCCAGCAGCTCCTTAGATGGAGCAACTAATGAAAAACTGTTTTTT. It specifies CASSSLDGATNEKLFF.

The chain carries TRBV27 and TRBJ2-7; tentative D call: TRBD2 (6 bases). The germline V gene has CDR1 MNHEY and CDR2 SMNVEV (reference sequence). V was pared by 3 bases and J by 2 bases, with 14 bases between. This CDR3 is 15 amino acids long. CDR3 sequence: CASSFLADLPYEQYF. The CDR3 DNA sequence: TGTGCCAGCAGTTTCTTAGCGGATTTACCCTACGAGCAGTACTTC.

CDR3 in DNA: TGTGCCAGCAGTGGGGTCACAGGGGTCCCCTACGAGCAGTACTTC. Amino acid sequence: CASSGVTGVPYEQYF. The V call is TRBV27, the J call TRBJ2-7; 7 nucleotides agree with TRBD1. Per germline, CDR1 MNHEY and CDR2 SMNVEV (reference sequence). There are 15 residues in the CDR3. V gave up 5 bases and J gave up 2 bases; unmatched junction bases: 9.

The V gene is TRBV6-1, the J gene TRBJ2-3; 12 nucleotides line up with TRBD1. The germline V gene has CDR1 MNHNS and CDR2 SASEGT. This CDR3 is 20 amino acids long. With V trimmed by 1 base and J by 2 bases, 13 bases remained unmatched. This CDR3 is CASSEERSGTGGPVTDTQYF. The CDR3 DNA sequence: TGTGCCAGCAGTGAAGAGAGATCCGGGACAGGGGGCCCAGTCACAGATACGCAGTATTTT.

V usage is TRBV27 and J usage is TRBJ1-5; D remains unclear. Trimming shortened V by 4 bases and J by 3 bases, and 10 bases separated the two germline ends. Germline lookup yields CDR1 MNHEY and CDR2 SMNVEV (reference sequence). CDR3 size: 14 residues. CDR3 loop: CASSSPGDNQPQHF. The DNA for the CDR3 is TGTGCCAGCAGTTCCCCCGGTGACAATCAGCCCCAGCATTTT.

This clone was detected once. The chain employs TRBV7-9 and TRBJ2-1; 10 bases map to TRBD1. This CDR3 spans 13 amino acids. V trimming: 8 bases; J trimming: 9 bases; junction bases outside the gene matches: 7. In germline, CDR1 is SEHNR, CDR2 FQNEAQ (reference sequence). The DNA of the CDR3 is TGTGCCAGCCGGGACAGGGGTGTTGGTGAGCAGTTCTTC. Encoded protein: CASRDRGVGEQFF.

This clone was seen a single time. The CDR3 region is CASSSGGSTDTQYF. CDR3 coding DNA: TGTGCCAGCTCTAGCGGGGGTAGCACAGATACGCAGTATTTT. The genes are TRBV13 and TRBJ2-3; 10 bases line up with TRBD2. This CDR3 has 14 amino acids. Germline CDR1 is PRHDT and CDR2 is FYEKMQ (reference sequence). J was trimmed by 0 bases and V by 8 bases; bases with no gene match: 2.

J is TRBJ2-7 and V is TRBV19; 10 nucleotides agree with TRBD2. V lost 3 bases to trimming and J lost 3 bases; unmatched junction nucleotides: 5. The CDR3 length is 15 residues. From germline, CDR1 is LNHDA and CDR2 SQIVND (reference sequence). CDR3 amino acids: CASSIGASGSYEQYF. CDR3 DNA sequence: TGTGCCAGTAGTATCGGCGCTAGCGGGAGCTACGAGCAGTACTTC. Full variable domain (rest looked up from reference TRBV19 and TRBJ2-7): DGGITQSPKYLFRKEGQNVTLSCEQNLNHDAMYWYRQDPGQGLRLIYYSQIVNDFQKGDIAEGYSVSREKKESFPLTVTSAQKNPTAFYLCASSIGASGSYEQYFGPGTRLTVT.

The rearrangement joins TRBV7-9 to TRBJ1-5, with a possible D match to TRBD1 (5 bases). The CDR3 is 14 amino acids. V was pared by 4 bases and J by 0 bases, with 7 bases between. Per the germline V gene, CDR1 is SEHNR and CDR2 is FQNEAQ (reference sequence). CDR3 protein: CASSSRDSNQPQHF. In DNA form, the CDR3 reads TGTGCCAGCAGCTCCAGGGATAGCAATCAGCCCCAGCATTTT.

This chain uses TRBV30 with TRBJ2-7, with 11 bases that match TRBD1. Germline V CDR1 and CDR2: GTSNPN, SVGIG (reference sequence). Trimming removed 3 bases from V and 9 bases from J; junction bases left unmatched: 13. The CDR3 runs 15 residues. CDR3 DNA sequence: TGTGCCTGGAGGGGAGTAGGGACAGGGGGGCCCGGGCAGTACTTC. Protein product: CAWRGVGTGGPGQYF.

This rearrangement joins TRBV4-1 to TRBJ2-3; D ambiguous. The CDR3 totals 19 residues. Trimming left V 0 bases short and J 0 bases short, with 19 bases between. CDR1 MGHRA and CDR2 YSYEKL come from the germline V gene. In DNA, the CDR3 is TGCGCCAGCAGCCAAGAGGGGTGGAAGTCCTCCACCAGCACAGATACGCAGTATTTT. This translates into CASSQEGWKSSTSTDTQYF.

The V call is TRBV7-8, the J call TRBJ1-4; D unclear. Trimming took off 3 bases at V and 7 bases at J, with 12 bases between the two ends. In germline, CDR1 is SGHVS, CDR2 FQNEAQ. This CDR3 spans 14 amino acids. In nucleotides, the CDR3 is TGTGCCAGCAGCTTCGAAGAAGGTTTTGAAAAACTGTTTTTT. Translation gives CASSFEEGFEKLFF.

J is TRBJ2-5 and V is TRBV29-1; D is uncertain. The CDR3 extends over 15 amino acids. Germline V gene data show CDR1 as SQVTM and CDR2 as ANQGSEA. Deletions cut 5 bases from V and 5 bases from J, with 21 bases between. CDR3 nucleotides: TGCAGCGTTCGGTTAGGCGAGTTTGTGAGGGAGACCCAGTACTTC. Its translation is CSVRLGEFVRETQYF.

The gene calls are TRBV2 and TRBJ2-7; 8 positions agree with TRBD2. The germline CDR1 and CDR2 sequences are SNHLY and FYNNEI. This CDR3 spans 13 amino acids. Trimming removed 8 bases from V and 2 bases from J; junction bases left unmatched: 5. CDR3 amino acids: CASSGTSTYEQYF. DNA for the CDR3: TGTGCCAGCTCCGGGACTAGTACCTACGAGCAGTACTTC. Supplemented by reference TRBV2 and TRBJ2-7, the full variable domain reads EPEVTQTPSHQVTQMGQEVILRCVPISNHLYFYWYRQILGQKVEFLVSFYNNEISEKSEIFDDQFSVERPDGSNFTLKIRSTKLEDSAMYFCASSGTSTYEQYFGPGTRLTVT.